The following is a TCR beta chain sequence with its context. What it binds is unknown. Primers included in the PCR were 60 Vbeta and 13 Jbeta primers. Measured with immunoSEQ multiplex PCR; TCRdb has only the in-frame clones, and not every one. The sample lists roughly 150,000 clones; around four fifths were seen once. This sample is drawn from a study of cytomegalovirus exposure and HLA in healthy donors. Across the study: Early released data comprised tens of millions of unique TCRs from HLA-typed donors. Findings and limits, study-wide: Association with HLA alleles at 0.05 false discovery rate was found for 15,000 to 20,000 TCR beta sequences in a later analysis.

This CDR3 has 14 residues. The V gene's germline CDR1 is KGHSH and CDR2 LQKENI. The V segment lost 6 bases and the J segment 5 bases; nucleotides outside the gene matches: 5. V and J are TRBV18 and TRBJ1-1; 11 nucleotides line up with TRBD1. The sequencing sample was made of PBMCs. The TCR was taken from a young man in good health and CMV-seropositive. The CDR3 reads CASSAGQGETEAFF. As DNA, the CDR3 is TGTGCCAGCTCGGCGGGACAGGGGGAGACTGAAGCTTTCTTT. Combining the CDR3 with reference TRBV18 and TRBJ1-1 gives the whole variable domain NAGVMQNPRHLVRRRGQEARLRCSPMKGHSHVYWYRQLPEEGLKFMVYLQKENIIDESGMPKERFSAEFPKEGPSILRIQQVVRGDSAAYFCASSAGQGETEAFFGQGTRLTVV.